The 7 T cell receptor beta chains listed next were all sequenced from one sample in a study of T-cell reconstitution after alpha-beta-depleted transplantation in children. For TCRbeta, the library was prepared with unique molecular identifiers. TCRdb passed the PCR reads through MiXCR, listing each CDR3 protein once. The table includes 610,000 or so distinct CDR3 sequences, roughly a quarter detected once. The input for sequencing was PBMCs, taken before TCRalphabeta/CD19-depleted stem cell transplant. The receptor set was obtained from a boy in the first two years of life with Wiskott-Aldrich syndrome, due to receive a stem cell transplant.

V is TRBV7-9 and J is TRBJ2-3; 7 bases line up with TRBD1. Germline V CDR1 and CDR2: SEHNR, FQNEAQ (reference sequence). The CDR3 spans 16 residues. After removal of 5 bases from V and 3 bases from J, the junction contained 11 bases not matched to a gene. The CDR3 DNA reads as TGTGCCAGCAGCGCCCACAGGGGAATAATAACAGATACGCAGTATTTT. Translating gives CASSAHRGIITDTQYF.

This clonotype was seen a few times. The CDR3, as DNA: TGTGCCAGCAGTTTACTGGGCCGGGGGGAGCAGTACTTC. Its translation is CASSLLGRGEQYF. The genes are TRBV12-3 or TRBV12-4 and TRBJ2-7; maybe TRBD2 (6 bases). The CDR3 extends over 13 amino acids. Trimming pared 2 bases from V and 7 bases from J, leaving 12 bases between.

Only a few counts were recorded for this clonotype. V is TRBV20-1 and J is TRBJ2-1, with TRBD2 identical over 8 bases. Germline trimming cut 0 bases from V and 8 bases from J; bases unmatched to any gene: 9. This CDR3 is built from 15 residues. Germline lookup yields CDR1 DFQATT and CDR2 SNEGSKA (reference sequence). This CDR3 is CSARDRGGSFDEQFF. The DNA for the CDR3 is TGCAGTGCTAGAGATCGGGGGGGGAGCTTCGATGAGCAGTTCTTC.

This clonotype has a handful of counts. The chain is built from TRBV20-1 and TRBJ2-3; D unclear. Trimming removed 6 bases from V and 4 bases from J, with 8 bases in between. Germline assignment: CDR1 DFQATT and CDR2 SNEGSKA (reference sequence). This CDR3 has 11 residues. The CDR3 DNA reads TGCAGTGCCTCGCTAGCAGATACGCAGTATTTT. It encodes CSASLADTQYF.

A few counts support this clonotype. The V gene is TRBV5-1, the J gene TRBJ2-7, with D maybe TRBD2 (6 bases). Trimming took 5 bases from V and 4 from J, leaving 19 bases between them. Looked up from germline, CDR1 is SGHRS and CDR2 is YFSETQ. The CDR3 is made up of 15 amino acids. In DNA, the CDR3 is TGCGCCAGCAGTTCCGGAGTTGGAGGGTCATACGAGCAGTACTTC. Encoded protein: CASSSGVGGSYEQYF.

The J gene is TRBJ2-7, the V gene TRBV29-1, with 9 bases lining up with TRBD2. The ends lost 6 bases at V and 0 bases at J; junction bases unmatched: 9. The length of the CDR3 is 15 residues. CDR1 and CDR2 from the germline V gene are SQVTM and ANQGSEA. The CDR3 region has the DNA TGCAGCGTGTATTCTTTAGCGGGAGCCTCCTACGAGCAGTACTTC. Translating gives CSVYSLAGASYEQYF.

The CDR3 coding sequence is TGCGCCAGCAGACCGGACAGAGACTACAATGAGCAGTTCTTC. This gives the protein CASRPDRDYNEQFF. The rearrangement uses TRBV10-1 and TRBJ2-1; D possibly corresponds to TRBD1 (6 bases). The CDR3 totals 14 residues. V was pared by 6 bases and J by 3 bases, with 12 bases between. Per the germline V gene, CDR1 is WNHNN and CDR2 is SYGVQD (reference sequence).